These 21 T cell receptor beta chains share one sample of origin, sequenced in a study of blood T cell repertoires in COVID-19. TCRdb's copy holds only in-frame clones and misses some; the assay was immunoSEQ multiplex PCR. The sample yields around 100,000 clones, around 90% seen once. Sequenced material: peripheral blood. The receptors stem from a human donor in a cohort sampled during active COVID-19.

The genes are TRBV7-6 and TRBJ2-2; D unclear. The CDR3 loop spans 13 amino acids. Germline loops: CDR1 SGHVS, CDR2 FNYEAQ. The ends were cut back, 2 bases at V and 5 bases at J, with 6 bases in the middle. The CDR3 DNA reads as TGTGCCAGCAGCTTATTACGGACCGGGGAGCTGTTTTTT. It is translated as CASSLLRTGELFF.

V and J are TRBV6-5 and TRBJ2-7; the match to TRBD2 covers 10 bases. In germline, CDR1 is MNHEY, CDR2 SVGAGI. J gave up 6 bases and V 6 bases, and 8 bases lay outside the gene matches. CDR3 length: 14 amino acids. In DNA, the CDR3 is TGTGCCAGCAGGAAGAGCGGGGGGGCCCCCGAGCAGTACTTC. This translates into CASRKSGGAPEQYF.

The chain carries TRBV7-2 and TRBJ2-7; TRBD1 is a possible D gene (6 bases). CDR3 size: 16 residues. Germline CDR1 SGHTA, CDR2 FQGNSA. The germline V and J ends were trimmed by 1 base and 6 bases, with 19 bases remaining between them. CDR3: CASSLVGDIGPPEQYF. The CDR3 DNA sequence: TGTGCCAGCAGCTTAGTGGGGGACATAGGCCCCCCCGAGCAGTACTTC. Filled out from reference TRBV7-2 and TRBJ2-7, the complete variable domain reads GAGVSQSPSNKVTEKGKDVELRCDPISGHTALYWYRQSLGQGLEFLIYFQGNSAPDKSGLPSDRFSAERTGGSVSTLTIQRTQQEDSAVYLCASSLVGDIGPPEQYFGPGTRLTVT.

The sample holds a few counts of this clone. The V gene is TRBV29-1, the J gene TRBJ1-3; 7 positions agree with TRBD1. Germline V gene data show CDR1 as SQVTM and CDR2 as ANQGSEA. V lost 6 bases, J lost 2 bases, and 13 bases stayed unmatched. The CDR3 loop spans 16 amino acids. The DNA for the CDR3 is TGCAGCGTACGCACGTACGACAGGGAGGCTGGAAACACCATATATTTT. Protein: CSVRTYDREAGNTIYF. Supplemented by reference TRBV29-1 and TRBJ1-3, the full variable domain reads SAVISQKPSRDICQRGTSLTIQCQVDSQVTMMFWYRQQPGQSLTLIATANQGSEATYESGFVIDKFPISRPNLTFSTLTVSNMSPEDSSIYLCSVRTYDREAGNTIYFGEGSWLTVV.

As DNA, the CDR3 is TGTGCCAGTAGTCCCCCTCTCTCTGGAAACACCATATATTTT. Amino acids: CASSPPLSGNTIYF. The genes are TRBV19 and TRBJ1-3; no clear D. In germline, CDR1 is LNHDA, CDR2 SQIVND (reference sequence). Trimming left V 5 bases short and J 0 bases short, with 8 bases between. The CDR3 loop spans 14 amino acids.

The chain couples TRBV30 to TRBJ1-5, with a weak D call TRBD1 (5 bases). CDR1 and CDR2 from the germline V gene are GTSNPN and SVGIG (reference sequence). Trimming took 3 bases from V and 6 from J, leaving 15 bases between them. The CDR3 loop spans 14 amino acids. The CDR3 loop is CAWSPGRALQPQHF. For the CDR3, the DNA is TGTGCCTGGAGCCCAGGCAGGGCGCTTCAGCCCCAGCATTTT.

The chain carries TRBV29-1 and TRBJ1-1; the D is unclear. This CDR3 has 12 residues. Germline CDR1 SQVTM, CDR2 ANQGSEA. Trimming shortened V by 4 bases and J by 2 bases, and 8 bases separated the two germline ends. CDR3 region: CSVGPRNTEAFF. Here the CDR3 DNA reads TGCAGCGTTGGCCCCAGAAACACTGAAGCTTTCTTT.

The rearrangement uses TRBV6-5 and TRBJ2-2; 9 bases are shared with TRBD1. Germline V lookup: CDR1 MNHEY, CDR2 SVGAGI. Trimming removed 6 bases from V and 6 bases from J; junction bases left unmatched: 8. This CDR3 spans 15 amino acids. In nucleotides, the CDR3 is TGTGCCAGCAGCCGAAGTTGGACAGGGGCCGGGGAGCTGTTTTTT. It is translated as CASSRSWTGAGELFF.

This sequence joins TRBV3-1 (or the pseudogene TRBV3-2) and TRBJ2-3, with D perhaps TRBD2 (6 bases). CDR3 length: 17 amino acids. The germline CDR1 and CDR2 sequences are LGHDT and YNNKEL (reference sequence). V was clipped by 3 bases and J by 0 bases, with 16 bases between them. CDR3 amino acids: CASSQGLSGTSTDTQYF. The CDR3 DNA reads TGTGCCAGCAGCCAGGGTCTTAGCGGAACTAGCACAGATACGCAGTATTTT.

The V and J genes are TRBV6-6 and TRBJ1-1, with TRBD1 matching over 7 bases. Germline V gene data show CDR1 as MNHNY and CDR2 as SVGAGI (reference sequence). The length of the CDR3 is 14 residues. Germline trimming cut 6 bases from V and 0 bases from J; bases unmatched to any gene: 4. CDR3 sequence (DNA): TGTGCCAGCAGCAACAGGGGAGTGAACACTGAAGCTTTCTTT. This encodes CASSNRGVNTEAFF.

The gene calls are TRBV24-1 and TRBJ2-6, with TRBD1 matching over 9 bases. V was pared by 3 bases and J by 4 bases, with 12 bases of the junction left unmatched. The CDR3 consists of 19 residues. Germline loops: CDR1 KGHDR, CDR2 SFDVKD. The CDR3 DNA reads TGTGCCACCAGTGATCCCCAGACAGGGGGGTTTGGCGGGGCCAACGTCCTGACTTTC. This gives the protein CATSDPQTGGFGGANVLTF.

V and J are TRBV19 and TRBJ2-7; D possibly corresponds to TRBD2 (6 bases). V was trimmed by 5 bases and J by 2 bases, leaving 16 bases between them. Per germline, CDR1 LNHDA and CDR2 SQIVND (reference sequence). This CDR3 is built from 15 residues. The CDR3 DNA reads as TGTGCCAGTAGTTCCGGGAGTGGGCCAACCTACGAGCAGTACTTC. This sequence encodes CASSSGSGPTYEQYF.

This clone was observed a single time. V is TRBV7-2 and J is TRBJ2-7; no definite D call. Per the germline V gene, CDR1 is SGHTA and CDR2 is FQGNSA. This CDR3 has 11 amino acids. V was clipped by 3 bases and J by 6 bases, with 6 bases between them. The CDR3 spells CASSLPGEQYF. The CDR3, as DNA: TGTGCCAGCAGCTTGCCGGGCGAGCAGTACTTC. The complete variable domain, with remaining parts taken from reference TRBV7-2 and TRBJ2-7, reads GAGVSQSPSNKVTEKGKDVELRCDPISGHTALYWYRQSLGQGLEFLIYFQGNSAPDKSGLPSDRFSAERTGGSVSTLTIQRTQQEDSAVYLCASSLPGEQYFGPGTRLTVT.

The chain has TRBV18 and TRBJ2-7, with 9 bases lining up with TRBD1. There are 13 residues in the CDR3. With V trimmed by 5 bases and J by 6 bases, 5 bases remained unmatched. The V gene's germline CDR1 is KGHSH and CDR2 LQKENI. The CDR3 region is CASSSNRGREQYF. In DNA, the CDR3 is TGTGCCAGCTCATCGAACAGGGGGCGCGAGCAGTACTTC.

CDR3 bases: TGTGCCAGCTCACGGGGCGATCCCCGGAGAGATACGCAGTATTTT. Translated: CASSRGDPRRDTQYF. The chain recombines TRBV18 with TRBJ2-3; TRBD1 is a possible D gene (5 bases). Germline-derived CDR1 and CDR2 are KGHSH and LQKENI. The CDR3 extends over 15 amino acids. With 4 bases removed from V and 5 bases from J, the gap between germline ends came to 16 bases.

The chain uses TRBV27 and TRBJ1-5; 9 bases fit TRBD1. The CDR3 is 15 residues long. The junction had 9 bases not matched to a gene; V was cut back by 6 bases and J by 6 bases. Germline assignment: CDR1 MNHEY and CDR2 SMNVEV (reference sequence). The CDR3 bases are TGTGCCAGCAGCCTAGGACAGGGGTTTCGTCAGCCCCAGCATTTT. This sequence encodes CASSLGQGFRQPQHF.

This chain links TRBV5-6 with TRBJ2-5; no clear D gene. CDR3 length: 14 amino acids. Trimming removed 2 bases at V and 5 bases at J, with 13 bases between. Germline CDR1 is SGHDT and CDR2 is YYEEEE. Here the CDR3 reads CASSFHQRRETQYF. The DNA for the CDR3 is TGTGCCAGCAGCTTTCATCAGCGTCGGGAGACCCAGTACTTC.

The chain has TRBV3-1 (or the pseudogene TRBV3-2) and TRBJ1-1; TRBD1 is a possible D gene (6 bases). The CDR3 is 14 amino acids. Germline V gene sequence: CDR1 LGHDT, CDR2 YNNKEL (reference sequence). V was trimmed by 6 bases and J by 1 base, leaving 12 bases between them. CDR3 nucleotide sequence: TGTGCCAGCAGAAAAAGGACAGAGAACACTGAAGCTTTCTTT. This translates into CASRKRTENTEAFF.

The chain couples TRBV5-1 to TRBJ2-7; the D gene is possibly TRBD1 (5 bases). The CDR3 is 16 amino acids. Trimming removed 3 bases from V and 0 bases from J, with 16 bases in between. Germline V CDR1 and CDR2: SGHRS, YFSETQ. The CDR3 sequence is CASSSRQNSYSYEQYF. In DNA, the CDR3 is TGCGCCAGCAGCTCCAGACAGAACTCGTACTCCTACGAGCAGTACTTC.

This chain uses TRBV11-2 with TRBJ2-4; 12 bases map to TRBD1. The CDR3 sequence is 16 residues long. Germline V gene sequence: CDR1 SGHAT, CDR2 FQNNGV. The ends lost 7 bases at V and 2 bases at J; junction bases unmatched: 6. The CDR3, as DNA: TGTGCCAGCAACCTGGGACAGGGGGCATCCAAAAACATTCAGTACTTC. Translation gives CASNLGQGASKNIQYF.

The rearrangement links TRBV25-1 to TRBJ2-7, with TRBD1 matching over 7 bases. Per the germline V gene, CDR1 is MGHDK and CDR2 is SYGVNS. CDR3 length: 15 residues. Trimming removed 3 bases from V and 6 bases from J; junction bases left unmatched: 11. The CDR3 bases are TGTGCCAGCAGTGAGCCCGCAACAGGGGTGGGCGAGCAGTACTTC. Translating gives CASSEPATGVGEQYF.